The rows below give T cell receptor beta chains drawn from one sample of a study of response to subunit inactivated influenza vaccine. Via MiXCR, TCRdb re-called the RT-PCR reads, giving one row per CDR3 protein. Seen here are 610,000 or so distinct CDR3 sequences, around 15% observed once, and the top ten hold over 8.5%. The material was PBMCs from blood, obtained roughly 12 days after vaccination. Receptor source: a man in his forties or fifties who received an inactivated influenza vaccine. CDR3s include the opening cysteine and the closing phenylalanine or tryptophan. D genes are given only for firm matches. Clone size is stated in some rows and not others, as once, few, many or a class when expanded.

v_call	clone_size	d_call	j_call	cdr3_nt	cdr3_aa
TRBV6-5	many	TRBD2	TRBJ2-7	TGTGCCAGCAGTTACAGCCCTAGCGGGAGCTCCTACGAGCAGTACTTC	CASSYSPSGSSYEQYF
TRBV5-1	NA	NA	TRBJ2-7	TGCGCCAGCAGCTTAGCCGTGGACAGTTCCTACGAGCAGTACTTC	CASSLAVDSSYEQYF
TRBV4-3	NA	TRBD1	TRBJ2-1	TGCGCCAGCAGCCAAGCGGACAGGGACTTCTACAATGAGCAGTTCTTC	CASSQADRDFYNEQFF
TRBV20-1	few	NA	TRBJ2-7	TGCAGTGCAGGGCGGCGGCTTTCCTACGAGCAGTACTTC	CSAGRRLSYEQYF
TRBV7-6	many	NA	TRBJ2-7	TGTGCCAGCAGCTTAGGAGGGGGGACGGTCGAGCAGTACTTC	CASSLGGGTVEQYF
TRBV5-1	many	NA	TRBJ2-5	TGCGCCAGCAGATGGGCCGGGGAGACCCAGTACTTC	CASRWAGETQYF
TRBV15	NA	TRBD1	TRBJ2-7	TGTGCCACCAGCGGTAGGACAGGGCGCTCCTACGAGCAGTACTTC	CATSGRTGRSYEQYF
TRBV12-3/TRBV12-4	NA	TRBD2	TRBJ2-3	TGTGCCAGCAGTTTAAGGGGACTAGTAGGCAATACGCAGTATTTT	CASSLRGLVGNTQYF
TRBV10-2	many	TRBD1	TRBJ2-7	TGCGCCGCAGGACAGGTGCCTTCCTACGAGCAGTACTTC	CAAGQVPSYEQYF
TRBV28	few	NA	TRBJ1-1	TGTGCCAGCAGATGGAACGCCCCAGGGACTGAAGCTTTCTTT	CASRWNAPGTEAFF
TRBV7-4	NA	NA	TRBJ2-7	TGTGCCAGCACCTTCCTACAGGGCCACCTCGAGCAGTACTTC	CASTFLQGHLEQYF
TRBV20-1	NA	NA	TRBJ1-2	TGCAGTGCTAACCTTCAGGGAGGCTACACCTTC	CSANLQGGYTF
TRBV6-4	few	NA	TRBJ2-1	TGTGCCAGCAGTGAGACCAGGGACGGTGAGCAGTTCTTC	CASSETRDGEQFF
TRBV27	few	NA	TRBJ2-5	TGTGCCAGCAGTCCCCTGACAGAGACCCAAGAGACCCAGTACTTC	CASSPLTETQETQYF
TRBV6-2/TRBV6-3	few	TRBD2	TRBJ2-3	TGTGCCAGCAGTTACTCACCTCACGAGCGACTAGCGAATACGCAGTATTTT	CASSYSPHERLANTQYF
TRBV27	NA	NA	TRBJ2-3	TGTGCCAGCAGTTCCCTAGGCTTTCTCACAGATACGCAGTATTTT	CASSSLGFLTDTQYF
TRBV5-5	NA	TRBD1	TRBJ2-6	TGTGCCAGCGGACGACAGGGCTCGGGGGCCAACGTCCTGACTTTC	CASGRQGSGANVLTF
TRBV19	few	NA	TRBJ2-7	TGTGCCAGTAGTATCTTTGCGAGAGCCTACGAGCAGTACTTC	CASSIFARAYEQYF
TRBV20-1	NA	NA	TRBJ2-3	TGCAGTGCTATGGGGGGGGCGGATACGCAGTATTTT	CSAMGGADTQYF
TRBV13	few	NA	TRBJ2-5	TGTGCCAGCAGAAATCAGGGGTCCGCAGAGACCCAGTACTTC	CASRNQGSAETQYF
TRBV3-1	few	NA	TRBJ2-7	TGTGCCAGCAGCCCCAAGGCACAGCCTTCCTACGAGCAGTACTTC	CASSPKAQPSYEQYF
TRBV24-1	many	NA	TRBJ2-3	TGTGCCACCAGTGCCGCGGGACGATTGACAGATACGCAGTATTTT	CATSAAGRLTDTQYF
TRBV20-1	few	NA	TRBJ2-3	TGCAGTGCCCCCGTGTTGGATACGCAGTATTTT	CSAPVLDTQYF
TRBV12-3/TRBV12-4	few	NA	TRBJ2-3	TGTGCCAGCAGGGACATACGCACAGATACGCAGTATTTT	CASRDIRTDTQYF
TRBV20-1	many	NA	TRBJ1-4	TGCAGTGCTAGCCTCAATGAAAAACTGTTTTTT	CSASLNEKLFF
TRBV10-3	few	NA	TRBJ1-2	TGTGCCATCAGTGAGGGGTGGCAGGGCAGTGGAGGCTACACCTTC	CAISEGWQGSGGYTF
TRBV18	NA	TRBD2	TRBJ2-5	TGTGCCAGCTCACCACGGTCTAGCGGGAGCGTACTCCAAGAGACCCAGTACTTC	CASSPRSSGSVLQETQYF
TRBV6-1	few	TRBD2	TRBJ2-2	TGTGCCAGCACCAGAAAAGGGACTAGCGGCACCGGGGAGCTGTTTTTT	CASTRKGTSGTGELFF
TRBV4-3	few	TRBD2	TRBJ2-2	TGCGCCAGCAGCCGCGATATATTTAGCGGGGCGAACACCGGGGAGCTGTTTTTT	CASSRDIFSGANTGELFF
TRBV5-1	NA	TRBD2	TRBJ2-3	TGCGCCAGCAGCTCGTTGCGGGGGGTAGTTGTTGATACGCAGTATTTT	CASSSLRGVVVDTQYF
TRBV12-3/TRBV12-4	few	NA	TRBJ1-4	TGTGCCAGCAGTTTAATAGGAGGAACTAATGAAAAACTGTTTTTT	CASSLIGGTNEKLFF
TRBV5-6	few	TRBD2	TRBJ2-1	TGTGCCAGCAGCTTGACCCGCGGCGGGGGGGCCCTCGCAAATGAGCAGTTCTTC	CASSLTRGGGALANEQFF
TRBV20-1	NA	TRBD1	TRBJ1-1	TGCAGTGCCGTGGACAGGGTGAACACTGAAGCTTTCTTT	CSAVDRVNTEAFF
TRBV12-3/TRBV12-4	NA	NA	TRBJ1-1	TGTGCCAGCAGTTTTTGGAGAATGAACACTGAAGCTTTCTTT	CASSFWRMNTEAFF
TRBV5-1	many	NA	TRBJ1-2	TGCGCCAGCAGCTTGGAGCCGGTCACTACCGTTAACTATGGCTACACCTTC	CASSLEPVTTVNYGYTF